Listed below are T cell receptor beta chains from one sample, sequenced in a study of T cells after yellow fever vaccination. One entry per CDR3 protein, called by TCRdb with MiXCR from the 5' RACE reads. The table has roughly 300,000 distinct CDR3 sequences, 6.5% to 8.5% seen once. This specimen consisted of PBMCs, obtained approximately 40 days after the first yellow fever vaccination. The receptors were sampled from a man younger than 35 who received the YFV17D yellow fever vaccine. Each CDR3 is given with its conserved first and last residue. D genes are given only for firm matches. Rows give clone size only sometimes, using once, few, many, or a class for an expanded clone.

>.|.|TRBV20-1|TRBJ2-1
TGCAGTGCTAGTGACTGGGTAGGCGGGTACAATGAGCAGTTCTTC
CSASDWVGGYNEQFF
>few|TRBD2|TRBV5-1|TRBJ2-7
TGCGCCAGCAGCTTACTAGCGGGGTACGAGCAGTACTTC
CASSLLAGYEQYF
>few|.|TRBV9|TRBJ1-5
TGTGCCAGCAGCGCTGGTAGGACAGACCAGCCCCAGCATTTT
CASSAGRTDQPQHF
>.|TRBD1|TRBV19|TRBJ2-7
TGTGCCAGTAGTGGCTCGACAGGGTACGAGCAGTACTTC
CASSGSTGYEQYF
>few|.|TRBV20-1|TRBJ1-4
TGCAGTGCTCCAAGCGGGGGGCGGGAAAAACTGTTTTTT
CSAPSGGREKLFF
>many|TRBD2|TRBV7-2|TRBJ2-5
TGTGCCAGCACCCGAGCGGGGGGAAGGTTAGAGACCCAGTACTTC
CASTRAGGRLETQYF
>many|.|TRBV5-1|TRBJ1-1
TGCGCCAGCAGCTTATACGGTTCGAACACTGAAGCTTTCTTT
CASSLYGSNTEAFF
>.|.|TRBV12-3/TRBV12-4|TRBJ1-2
TGTGCCAGCAGTTTTAGGACATCTGGCTACACCTTC
CASSFRTSGYTF
>many|.|TRBV5-1|TRBJ2-3
TGCGCCAGCAGCTTGGCCCCGGGGGAAGATACGCAGTATTTT
CASSLAPGEDTQYF
>few|.|TRBV4-1|TRBJ2-3
TGCGCCAGCAGCCAAGAGGGAACAGCCACAGATACGCAGTATTTT
CASSQEGTATDTQYF
>.|.|TRBV5-1|TRBJ2-3
TGCGCCAGCAGCTTGGCTCTGACAGGAGCTAGCACAGATACGCAGTATTTT
CASSLALTGASTDTQYF
>few|.|TRBV29-1|TRBJ2-1
TGCAGCGTTCCCATGTGGGGGGCACACAATGAGCAGTTCTTC
CSVPMWGAHNEQFF
>few|TRBD2|TRBV28|TRBJ2-1
TGTGCCAGCAGTCCATGGACTAGCGGGGGGGCCTCCTACAATGAGCAGTTCTTC
CASSPWTSGGASYNEQFF
>.|.|TRBV4-3|TRBJ2-7
TGCGCCAGCAGCCAAGGAGGGGGGTACTACGAGCAGTACTTC
CASSQGGGYYEQYF
>.|TRBD1|TRBV6-1|TRBJ2-7
TGTGCCAGCAGGGCCCGGACAGGGCTCCCCTACGAGCAGTACTTC
CASRARTGLPYEQYF
>.|TRBD1|TRBV19|TRBJ1-1
TGTGCCAGTAGTATAGCCAGGACAGGGGCCACTGAAGCTTTCTTT
CASSIARTGATEAFF
>.|.|TRBV9|TRBJ2-5
TGTGCCAGCAGCGTAGGGGCTACCCAAGAGACCCAGTACTTC
CASSVGATQETQYF
>many|TRBD2|TRBV12-3/TRBV12-4|TRBJ2-1
TGTGCCAGCAGTTCCAGCGGGGGCTCCTACAATGAGCAGTTCTTC
CASSSSGGSYNEQFF
>few|.|TRBV3-1|TRBJ2-7
TGTGCCAGCAGAAAAGAACCGGCAGGGTACTACGAGCAGTACTTC
CASRKEPAGYYEQYF
>.|.|TRBV7-8|TRBJ1-5
TGTGCCAGCAGCTCAGGGCGGGGACGGAATCAGCCCCAGCATTTT
CASSSGRGRNQPQHF
>many|TRBD1|TRBV14|TRBJ2-2
TGTGCCAGCAGCCCGAGGACAGGGGATACCGGGGAGCTGTTTTTT
CASSPRTGDTGELFF
>.|.|TRBV10-3|TRBJ1-6
TGTGCCATCAGAGGGGTACAGAGGAATTCACCCCTCCACTTT
CAIRGVQRNSPLHF
>few|.|TRBV20-1|TRBJ2-3
TGCAGTGCTAGAGTTCAGGTTCTAGGATATACGCAGTATTTT
CSARVQVLGYTQYF
>few|TRBD1|TRBV9|TRBJ1-2
TGTGCCAGCAGCGCAAGTAGAGAGACAGGGCTCCTGTATGGCTACACCTTC
CASSASRETGLLYGYTF
>few|TRBD1|TRBV30|TRBJ1-2
TGTGCTTACCAGAATCGGGACAGGAACTTTTATGGCTACACCTTC
CAYQNRDRNFYGYTF
>few|.|TRBV3-1|TRBJ2-1
TGTGCCAGCAGTGGGGCCCTATTCGGGAATGAGCAGTTCTTC
CASSGALFGNEQFF
>few|.|TRBV5-1|TRBJ2-1
TGCGCCAGCTTTCTCAGACTTGGAGAATACAATGAGCAGTTCTTC
CASFLRLGEYNEQFF
>few|.|TRBV7-2|TRBJ2-5
TGTGCCAGCAGCCCGCGGGGCAGACAAGAGACCCAGTACTTC
CASSPRGRQETQYF
>.|.|TRBV7-9|TRBJ2-2
TGTGCCAGCAGCGGGGACACCACCGGGGAGCTGTTTTTT
CASSGDTTGELFF